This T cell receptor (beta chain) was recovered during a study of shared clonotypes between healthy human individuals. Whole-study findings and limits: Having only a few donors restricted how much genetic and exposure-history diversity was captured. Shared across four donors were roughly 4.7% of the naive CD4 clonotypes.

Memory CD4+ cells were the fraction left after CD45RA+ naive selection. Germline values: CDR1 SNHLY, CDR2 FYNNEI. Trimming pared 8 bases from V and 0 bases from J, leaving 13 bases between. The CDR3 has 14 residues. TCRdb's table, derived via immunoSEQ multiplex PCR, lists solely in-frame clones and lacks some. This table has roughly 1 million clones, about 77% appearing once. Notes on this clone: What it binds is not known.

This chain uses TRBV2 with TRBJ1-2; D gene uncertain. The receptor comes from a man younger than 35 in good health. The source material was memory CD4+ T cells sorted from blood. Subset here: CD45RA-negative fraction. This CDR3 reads CASRTDGANYGYTF. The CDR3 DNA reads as TGTGCCAGCCGGACCGACGGGGCTAACTATGGCTACACCTTC.